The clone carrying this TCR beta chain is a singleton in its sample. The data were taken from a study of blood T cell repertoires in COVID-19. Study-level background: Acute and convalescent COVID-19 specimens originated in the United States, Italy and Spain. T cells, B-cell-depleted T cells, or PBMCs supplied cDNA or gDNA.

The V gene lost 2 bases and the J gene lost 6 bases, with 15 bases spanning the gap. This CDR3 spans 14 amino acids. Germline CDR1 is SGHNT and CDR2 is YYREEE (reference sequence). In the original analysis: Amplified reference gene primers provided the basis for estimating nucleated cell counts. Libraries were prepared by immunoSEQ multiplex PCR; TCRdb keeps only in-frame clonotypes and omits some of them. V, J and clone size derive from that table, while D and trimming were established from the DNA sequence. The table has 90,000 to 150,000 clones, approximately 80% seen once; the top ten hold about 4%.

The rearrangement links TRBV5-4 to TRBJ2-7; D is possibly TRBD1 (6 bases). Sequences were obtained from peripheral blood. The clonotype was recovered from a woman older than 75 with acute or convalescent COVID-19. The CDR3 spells CASSLRSQGREQYF. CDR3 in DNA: TGTGCCAGCAGCTTAAGGTCTCAGGGGCGCGAGCAGTACTTC. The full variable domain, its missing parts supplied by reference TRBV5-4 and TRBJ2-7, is ETGVTQSPTHLIKTRGQQVTLRCSSQSGHNTVSWYQQALGQGPQFIFQYYREEENGRGNFPPRFSGLQFPNYSSELNVNALELDDSALYLCASSLRSQGREQYFGPGTRLTVT.